One and the same sample provided the 32 T cell receptor beta chains below, sequenced in a study of control samples from healthy donors and cancer patients. Sequencing used immunoSEQ multiplex PCR; TCRdb keeps in-frame clones, though not all of them. This table holds about 410,000 clones, 90% found once. The material sequenced was PBMCs. These receptors originate from a man between 40 and 49 years old with head and neck cancer.

The chain joins TRBV4-3 to TRBJ2-5; a weak D match, TRBD2 (7 bases). The CDR3 has 14 amino acids. Trimming cost V 4 bases and J 4 bases, with 13 bases left between them. The germline V gene has CDR1 LGHNA and CDR2 YSLEER. The CDR3 loop reads CASSPEGGRETQYF. The CDR3 region has the DNA TGCGCCAGCAGCCCCGAGGGGGGGAGAGAGACCCAGTACTTC.

The genes are TRBV4-1 and TRBJ2-3, with D tentatively TRBD1 (6 bases). Germline CDR1 is MGHRA and CDR2 is YSYEKL. Trimming removed 0 bases from V and 4 bases from J, with 23 bases in between. The CDR3 runs 19 residues. CDR3 amino acids: CASSQDSWTVRYLPDTQYF. The CDR3, as DNA: TGCGCCAGCAGCCAAGATTCATGGACAGTGAGATACCTTCCAGATACGCAGTATTTT.

V and J are TRBV7-8 and TRBJ1-6; D uncertain. The CDR3 runs to 14 residues. V was pared by 1 base and J by 2 bases, with 3 bases between. Germline-derived CDR1 and CDR2 are SGHVS and FQNEAQ. Written as DNA, the CDR3 is TGTGCCAGCAGCTTAGATCCCTATAATTCACCCCTCCACTTT. This codes for CASSLDPYNSPLHF.

This chain connects TRBV6-6 to TRBJ1-4; D uncertain. CDR3 length: 13 amino acids. V lost 11 bases and J 5 bases, leaving 15 bases between the germline ends. The germline V gene has CDR1 MNHNY and CDR2 SVGAGI (reference sequence). The CDR3 DNA reads as TGTGCCGCCTGCCGGGCTTCAAATGAAAAACTGTTTTTT. It encodes CAACRASNEKLFF.

CDR3 nucleotides: TGTGCCAGCAGTTTATCTGGGTTTGGCAAAAACATTCAGTACTTC. Its protein product is CASSLSGFGKNIQYF. J is TRBJ2-4 and V is TRBV27, with D unresolved. The V gene's germline CDR1 is MNHEY and CDR2 SMNVEV (reference sequence). This CDR3 region has 15 residues. V lost 0 bases and J 3 bases, leaving 9 bases between the germline ends.

This clone appeared a single time. The chain carries TRBV7-2 and TRBJ2-7; D is perhaps TRBD2 (7 bases). Trimming stripped 4 bases from V and 6 bases from J, with 19 bases between. Germline CDR1 reads SGHTA; CDR2 reads FQGNSA. The CDR3 is 15 amino acids. CDR3 sequence: CASSSTGGRTSEQYF. CDR3 DNA sequence: TGTGCCAGCAGCTCCACGGGGGGCCGTACGTCCGAGCAGTACTTC.

V is TRBV7-9 and J is TRBJ1-5; unclear D gene. The germline V and J ends were trimmed by 5 bases and 9 bases, with 14 bases remaining between them. The V gene's germline CDR1 is SEHNR and CDR2 FQNEAQ (reference sequence). CDR3 length: 13 amino acids. The CDR3 DNA reads as TGTGCCAGCAGCCCCCGGGGAGGGATGCCCCAGCATTTT. As protein: CASSPRGGMPQHF.

The chain combines TRBV27 with TRBJ1-4, with D perhaps TRBD1 (5 bases). Deletions cut 5 bases from V and 8 bases from J, with 27 bases between. Germline assignment: CDR1 MNHEY and CDR2 SMNVEV (reference sequence). This CDR3 is 18 amino acids long. CDR3 nucleotides: TGTGCCAGCAGTCCCTTTCCCGGTCGGTCAGGGCGGGGGGAAAAACTGTTTTTT. It is translated as CASSPFPGRSGRGEKLFF.

The chain links TRBV6-5 to TRBJ2-7; no firm D call. CDR1 is MNHEY and CDR2 is SVGAGI in the germline V gene. Trimming took off 3 bases at V and 3 bases at J, with 9 bases between the two ends. This CDR3 has 13 residues. The CDR3 spells CASSYESHYEQYF. As DNA, the CDR3 is TGTGCCAGCAGTTATGAGAGTCACTACGAGCAGTACTTC.

This clone was picked up one time. The chain uses TRBV7-8 and TRBJ2-7; TRBD2 aligns across 9 bases. From germline, CDR1 is SGHVS and CDR2 FQNEAQ. This CDR3 comprises 16 residues. V shed 0 bases and J 3 bases; nucleotides not matched to a gene: 6. CDR3 bases: TGTGCCAGCAGCTTAGCGAATTCAGCGGGGGGCTACGAGCAGTACTTC. Translation gives CASSLANSAGGYEQYF.

A remark on this clone: Other DNA sequences in this sample translate to the same CDR3. The V and J genes are TRBV27 and TRBJ2-1; D may be TRBD2 (6 bases). This CDR3 is 12 amino acids long. Germline V gene lookup returns CDR1 MNHEY and CDR2 SMNVEV (reference sequence). The V and J ends lost 4 bases and 6 bases respectively, with 7 bases between them. The chain's CDR3 is CASSSGGNEQFF. As DNA, the CDR3 is TGTGCCAGCAGTTCCGGGGGCAATGAGCAGTTCTTC.

The rearrangement uses TRBV10-1 and TRBJ2-1, with 9 bases identical to TRBD1. With 7 bases clipped from V and 15 bases from J, the junction kept 7 bases outside the gene matches. The germline V gene has CDR1 WNHNN and CDR2 SYGVQD (reference sequence). CDR3 length: 11 residues. CDR3 residues: CASTDGTGLFF. CDR3 bases: TGCGCCAGCACCGACGGGACAGGGCTGTTCTTC.

This chain uses TRBV5-1 with TRBJ2-3; 9 positions agree with TRBD1. The CDR3 totals 14 residues. Trimming took 0 bases from V and 4 from J; bases not matched to a gene: 0. The germline CDR1 and CDR2 sequences are SGHRS and YFSETQ. CDR3 nucleotides: TGCGCCAGCAGCTTGGGGGACAGGGCAGATACGCAGTATTTT. It is translated as CASSLGDRADTQYF.

The chain uses TRBV18 and TRBJ1-2, with D uncertain. This CDR3 has 16 residues. The ends were cut back, 2 bases at V and 0 bases at J, with 13 bases in the middle. The germline CDR1 and CDR2 sequences are KGHSH and LQKENI. For the CDR3, the DNA is TGTGCCAGCTCACCATTGAATCGGGAGACTAACTATGGCTACACCTTC. It specifies CASSPLNRETNYGYTF.

This clone has a single count. This chain links TRBV3-1 (or the pseudogene TRBV3-2) with TRBJ1-2, with TRBD1 as a possible D gene (5 bases). Between the trimmed V and J ends, which lost 1 base and 7 bases, there was a span of 7 bases. CDR3 length equals 12 residues. CDR1 is LGHDT, CDR2 YNNKEL, per germline (reference sequence). DNA for the CDR3: TGTGCCAGCAGCCAAGGGGGGGTTGGCTACACCTTC. Its protein product is CASSQGGVGYTF.

This clone came up once. The rearrangement joins TRBV28 to TRBJ1-5; perhaps TRBD1 as D (5 bases). CDR1 is MDHEN and CDR2 is SYDVKM in the germline V gene. Trimming shortened V by 7 bases and J by 4 bases, and 20 bases separated the two germline ends. This CDR3 has 16 amino acids. The CDR3 protein is CASTPVPRVANQPQHF. The CDR3 DNA follows: TGTGCCAGCACCCCAGTCCCCAGGGTAGCAAATCAGCCCCAGCATTTT.

The chain employs TRBV4-2 and TRBJ1-2; unclear D gene. Trimming took 2 bases from V and 2 from J, leaving 12 bases between them. Germline V gene sequence: CDR1 LGHNA, CDR2 YNFKEQ. This CDR3 region has 15 residues. For the CDR3, the DNA is TGTGCCAGCAGCCAAACGACCTTAACGAACTATGGCTACACCTTC. Residues: CASSQTTLTNYGYTF.

V usage is TRBV7-6 and J usage is TRBJ2-1; 10 bases line up with TRBD1. The CDR3 consists of 15 residues. Germline values: CDR1 SGHVS, CDR2 FNYEAQ. Unmatched junction bases numbered 9, after V lost 6 bases and J lost 7 bases. DNA of the CDR3: TGTGCCAGCAGTTTCCGGGACAGGGGTATTAATGAGCAGTTCTTC. Translation gives CASSFRDRGINEQFF.

CDR3 loop: CAIRAVAGDNEQFF. The CDR3 nucleotides are TGTGCCATCCGGGCGGTAGCGGGAGATAATGAGCAGTTCTTC. J is TRBJ2-1 and V is TRBV10-3; 9 bases are shared with TRBD2. With V trimmed by 8 bases and J by 7 bases, 9 bases remained unmatched. The CDR3 sequence is 14 residues long. Germline lookup yields CDR1 ENHRY and CDR2 SYGVKD.

The chain recombines TRBV7-9 with TRBJ2-1; TRBD2 agrees at 7 bases. In germline, CDR1 is SEHNR, CDR2 FQNEAQ (reference sequence). The CDR3 is made up of 14 amino acids. The V and J ends lost 5 bases and 8 bases, in that order; junction bases with no gene match: 9. This chain's CDR3 is CASSPGGRQDEQFF. In DNA form, the CDR3 reads TGTGCCAGCAGCCCGGGGGGTAGGCAGGATGAGCAGTTCTTC.

This chain connects TRBV27 to TRBJ2-2; 9 bases agree with TRBD1. The ends lost 5 bases at V and 4 bases at J; junction bases unmatched: 8. This CDR3 has 16 residues. Germline V lookup: CDR1 MNHEY, CDR2 SMNVEV (reference sequence). CDR3 nucleotides: TGTGCCAGCAGTGAATTTACAGGGGGCCTCACCGGGGAGCTGTTTTTT. Protein product: CASSEFTGGLTGELFF.

To note about this clone: This same CDR3 is encoded by further DNA sequences in the sample. J is TRBJ1-5 and V is TRBV18; D might be TRBD1 (5 bases). V lost 2 bases and J 5 bases, leaving 10 bases between the germline ends. The CDR3 has 14 amino acids. CDR1 is KGHSH, CDR2 LQKENI, per germline. CDR3 coding DNA: TGTGCCAGCTCACCATCCGGAGGGGATCAGCCCCAGCATTTT. This translates into CASSPSGGDQPQHF. Full variable domain (outside the CDR3, taken from reference TRBV18 and TRBJ1-5): NAGVMQNPRHLVRRRGQEARLRCSPMKGHSHVYWYRQLPEEGLKFMVYLQKENIIDESGMPKERFSAEFPKEGPSILRIQQVVRGDSAAYFCASSPSGGDQPQHFGDGTRLSIL.

This rearrangement joins TRBV7-9 to TRBJ2-7, with 12 bases that match TRBD2. Germline CDR1 reads SEHNR; CDR2 reads FQNEAQ (reference sequence). V dropped 5 bases and J dropped 7; count of bases not matched to a gene: 9. CDR3 length: 15 amino acids. CDR3 in DNA: TGTGCCAGCAGCCCCACTAGCGGGAGGTTGGGGGAGCAGTACTTC. Amino acid sequence: CASSPTSGRLGEQYF.

This clone appeared a single time. The chain is built from TRBV5-4 and TRBJ2-5; D may be TRBD1 (5 bases). The CDR3 consists of 14 residues. Trimming shortened V by 3 bases and J by 7 bases, and 16 bases separated the two germline ends. From germline, CDR1 is SGHNT and CDR2 YYREEE (reference sequence). CDR3 in amino acids: CASSSFQGSRTQYF. CDR3 nucleotide sequence: TGTGCCAGCAGCTCCTTTCAGGGTTCGCGGACCCAGTACTTC.

The chain has TRBV5-1 and TRBJ2-7, with D uncertain. V was clipped by 2 bases and J by 0 bases, with 12 bases between them. The CDR3 is 15 residues long. CDR1 and CDR2 from the germline V gene are SGHRS and YFSETQ. The CDR3 bases are TGCGCCAGCAGCTTCTCTCAGGAGAGCTCCTACGAGCAGTACTTC. It encodes CASSFSQESSYEQYF. The full variable domain, with the rest looked up from reference TRBV5-1 and TRBJ2-7, is KAGVTQTPRYLIKTRGQQVTLSCSPISGHRSVSWYQQTPGQGLQFLFEYFSETQRNKGNFPGRFSGRQFSNSRSEMNVSTLELGDSALYLCASSFSQESSYEQYFGPGTRLTVT.

This rearrangement joins TRBV5-8 to TRBJ2-7; D gene unclear. With 0 bases removed from V and 3 bases from J, the gap between germline ends came to 13 bases. The length of the CDR3 is 15 residues. Germline CDR1 is SGHTS and CDR2 is YDEGEE. The CDR3: CASSLVQLRHYEQYF. In DNA, the CDR3 is TGTGCCAGCAGCTTGGTCCAGCTGAGACACTACGAGCAGTACTTC.

J is TRBJ2-5 and V is TRBV19; tentatively, D is TRBD2 (5 bases). The CDR3 has 14 residues. V shed 5 bases and J shed 5 bases, with 15 bases lying between them. Germline V CDR1 and CDR2: LNHDA, SQIVND (reference sequence). CDR3 DNA: TGTGCCAGTAGTCTAGCTGGTGGCAGGGAGACCCAGTACTTC. Translated: CASSLAGGRETQYF.

V gene TRBV29-1 combines with J gene TRBJ1-4; D is uncertain. Per the germline V gene, CDR1 is SQVTM and CDR2 is ANQGSEA. This CDR3 has 11 amino acids. Trimming took 7 bases from V and 8 from J, leaving 11 bases between them. The CDR3 loop is CSAPAGEKLFF. Written as DNA, the CDR3 is TGCAGCGCCCCGGCGGGCGAAAAACTGTTTTTT.

The rearrangement links TRBV28 to TRBJ1-1; maybe TRBD1 (5 bases). The CDR3 contains 12 residues. The germline V gene has CDR1 MDHEN and CDR2 SYDVKM. V was clipped by 2 bases and J by 5 bases, with 6 bases between them. For the CDR3, the DNA is TGTGCCAGCAGTTTAGAGGGGACTGAAGCTTTCTTT. Translating gives CASSLEGTEAFF. Supplemented by reference TRBV28 and TRBJ1-1, the full variable domain reads DVKVTQSSRYLVKRTGEKVFLECVQDMDHENMFWYRQDPGLGLRLIYFSYDVKMKEKGDIPEGYSVSREKKERFSLILESASTNQTSMYLCASSLEGTEAFFGQGTRLTVV.

This chain connects TRBV6-5 to TRBJ2-7; no definite D call. With 8 bases removed from V and 2 bases from J, the gap between germline ends came to 7 bases. From germline, CDR1 is MNHEY and CDR2 SVGAGI. CDR3 length: 11 residues. The DNA of the CDR3 is TGTGCCAGCCTACGTACCTACGAGCAGTACTTC. Protein: CASLRTYEQYF.

The chain has TRBV6-6 and TRBJ2-2; TRBD2 might be the D (5 bases). V lost 2 bases, J lost 6 bases, and 13 bases lay in between. Germline-derived CDR1 and CDR2 are MNHNY and SVGAGI (reference sequence). The CDR3 length is 15 residues. The CDR3 sequence: CASSYERDRPGELFF. The DNA for the CDR3 is TGTGCCAGCAGTTACGAGAGGGATCGGCCCGGGGAGCTGTTTTTT.

This CDR3 is CASSQEGGEFYEQYF. Here the CDR3 DNA reads TGTGCCAGCAGCCAAGAAGGGGGCGAGTTCTACGAGCAGTACTTC. The rearrangement links TRBV6-4 to TRBJ2-7, with TRBD1 matching 7 bases. This CDR3 is built from 15 residues. Germline V gene lookup returns CDR1 MRHNA and CDR2 SNTAGT. After removal of 6 bases from V and 3 bases from J, the junction contained 11 bases not matched to a gene.